The 8 T cell receptor beta chains below were found in one sample sequenced in a study of T-cell reconstitution after alpha-beta-depleted transplantation in children. Unique molecular identifiers tagged the TCRbeta library. MiXCR was run by TCRdb on the PCR reads, yielding one entry per CDR3 protein. The sample shows about 260,000 distinct CDR3 sequences, 8.2% of them seen only once. The sample was PBMCs, mostly from graft donor cells, taken 180 days after TCRalphabeta/CD19-depleted stem cell transplant. The receptors were gathered from a male patient younger than 18 who had a stem cell transplant for acute lymphoblastic leukemia, so the T cells may come from the graft donor.

This clonotype was picked up many times. The gene calls are TRBV7-3 and TRBJ2-1; 16 bases match TRBD2. Germline V gene data show CDR1 as SGHTA and CDR2 as FQGTGA. Trimming removed 4 bases from V and 0 bases from J; junction bases left unmatched: 9. The CDR3 runs 20 residues. The CDR3 sequence is CASSSATGTSGGASYNEQFF. The CDR3 nucleotides are TGTGCCAGCAGCTCCGCGACCGGGACTAGCGGGGGGGCCTCCTACAATGAGCAGTTCTTC.

The sample holds many counts of this clonotype. The chain links TRBV10-3 to TRBJ2-5; D is possibly TRBD1 (5 bases). CDR3 size: 13 residues. Per germline, CDR1 ENHRY and CDR2 SYGVKD. The germline V and J ends were trimmed by 10 bases and 2 bases, with 14 bases remaining between them. The CDR3 protein is CATAGMKQETQYF. DNA for the CDR3: TGTGCCACCGCAGGGATGAAGCAAGAGACCCAGTACTTC.

This clonotype was observed many times. V gene TRBV4-3 combines with J gene TRBJ1-1; TRBD1 matches at 7 bases. This CDR3 spans 14 amino acids. The V segment lost 3 bases and the J segment 5 bases; nucleotides outside the gene matches: 6. Germline V gene data show CDR1 as LGHNA and CDR2 as YSLEER. The CDR3 is CASSQMTGRTEAFF. DNA of the CDR3: TGCGCCAGCAGCCAGATGACAGGGCGAACTGAAGCTTTCTTT.

Remarks on this clonotype: A read error may be the cause here, since a much bigger clone is one base away. This chain links TRBV9 with TRBJ2-2; either TRBD1 or TRBD2 may fit D (5 bases each). Germline V gene data show CDR1 as SGDLS and CDR2 as YYNGEE. The CDR3 extends over 14 amino acids. V lost 4 bases to trimming and J lost 6 bases, with 13 bases between them. CDR3 coding DNA: TGTGCCAGCAGCCCAACGGGGCTCCCCGGGGAGCTGTTTTTT. It translates to CASSPTGLPGELFF.

This sequence joins TRBV3-1 and TRBJ2-5; a possible D gene is TRBD1 (5 bases). Between the trimmed V and J ends, which lost 0 bases and 4 bases, there was a span of 15 bases. CDR1 is LGHDT, CDR2 YNNKEL, per germline (reference sequence). The CDR3 length is 16 residues. The CDR3 here is CASSQEVAGSAETQYF. CDR3 sequence (DNA): TGTGCCAGCAGCCAAGAAGTTGCAGGGTCAGCAGAGACCCAGTACTTC.

In the case of this clonotype: An end of the junction differs from the germline gene, which may be a read error. J is TRBJ1-1 and V is TRBV29-1; TRBD1 is a possible D gene (5 bases). CDR3 length: 11 residues. Germline V lookup: CDR1 SQVTM, CDR2 ANQGSEA. CDR3 in DNA: TGCAGCGTTGGCAGGGCCCCTGAACCTTTCTTT. Its translation is CSVGRAPEPFF.

This clonotype came up many times. The CDR3 region is CASSLDRSVGPGELFF. The CDR3 region has the DNA TGTGCCAGCAGCTTGGACCGTTCCGTCGGACCCGGGGAGCTGTTTTTT. The V and J genes are TRBV7-9 and TRBJ2-2; no clear D gene. The CDR3 totals 16 residues. Trimming shortened V by 3 bases and J by 6 bases, and 17 bases separated the two germline ends. Looked up from germline, CDR1 is SEHNR and CDR2 is FQNEAQ (reference sequence).

This clonotype has ten or more counts. The chain joins TRBV7-8 to TRBJ2-3; TRBD2 matches 10 bases. With V trimmed by 5 bases and J by 3 bases, 11 bases remained unmatched. CDR1 is SGHVS, CDR2 FQNEAQ, per germline. This CDR3 has 17 amino acids. The CDR3 region has the DNA TGTGCCAGCAGCCCCAGCGGGAGGGCCCGGGTGACAGATACGCAGTATTTT. Amino acids: CASSPSGRARVTDTQYF.